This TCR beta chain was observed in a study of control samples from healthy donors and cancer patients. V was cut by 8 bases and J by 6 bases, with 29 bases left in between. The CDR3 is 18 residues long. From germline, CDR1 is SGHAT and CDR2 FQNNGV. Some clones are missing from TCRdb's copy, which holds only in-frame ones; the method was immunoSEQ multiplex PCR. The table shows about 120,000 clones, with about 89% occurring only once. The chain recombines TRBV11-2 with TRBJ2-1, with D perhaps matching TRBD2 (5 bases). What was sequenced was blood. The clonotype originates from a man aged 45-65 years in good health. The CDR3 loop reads CASRTTRIGHLMGNEQFF. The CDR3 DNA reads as TGTGCCAGCCGAACTACTAGGATAGGGCATCTTATGGGCAATGAGCAGTTCTTC. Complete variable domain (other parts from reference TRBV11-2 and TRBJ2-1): EAGVAQSPRYKIIEKRQSVAFWCNPISGHATLYWYQQILGQGPKLLIQFQNNGVVDDSQLPKDRFSAERLKGVDSTLKIQPAKLEDSAVYLCASRTTRIGHLMGNEQFFGPGTRLTVL.